Listed below are T cell receptor beta chains from one sample, sequenced in a study of blood T cell repertoires in COVID-19. Method: immunoSEQ multiplex PCR; TCRdb's copy keeps in-frame clones and lacks some. This sample has more than 250,000 clones, with roughly 88% found just once. The sequenced sample was peripheral blood. The origin of the receptors is a woman aged 45-59 years with acute or convalescent COVID-19. CDR3s include the opening cysteine and the closing phenylalanine or tryptophan. A D gene is named only where the DNA matches it firmly. Only part of the rows carry a size: once, few, many, or a class if the clone is expanded.

cdr3_aa cdr3_nt d_call clone_size j_call v_call
CASKETRWDF TGTGCCAGCAAGGAGACGCGCTGGGACTTC - - TRBJ2-5 TRBV27
CASRGGVYEQYF TGTGCCAGCAGGGGGGGTGTCTACGAGCAGTACTTC - once TRBJ2-7 TRBV28
CASSPGQNTDTQYF TGCGCCAGCAGCCCCGGACAGAACACAGATACGCAGTATTTT - - TRBJ2-3 TRBV5-1
CASIGLLTVHEQFF TGTGCCAGCATAGGACTTCTAACGGTCCATGAGCAGTTCTTC - - TRBJ2-1 TRBV2
CASSRGQGYGYTF TGTGCCAGCAGCCGTGGACAGGGGTATGGCTACACCTTC TRBD1 - TRBJ1-2 TRBV27
CASSLYRDTETQYF TGTGCCAGCAGTCTCTATCGGGATACGGAGACCCAGTACTTC - - TRBJ2-5 TRBV6-5
CASSQGQGGYNEQFF TGTGCCAGCAGCCAAGGACAGGGAGGGTACAATGAGCAGTTCTTC - - TRBJ2-1 TRBV7-3
CASSEQGQGTNTIYF TGTGCCAGCAGTGAACAGGGGCAGGGCACCAACACCATATATTTT - - TRBJ1-3 TRBV2
CASSPEEIHRETQYF TGCGCCAGCAGCCCTGAGGAGATCCACCGGGAGACCCAGTACTTC - - TRBJ2-5 TRBV5-1
CASSPASGDGYTF TGCGCCAGCAGTCCCGCGTCGGGGGACGGCTACACCTTC - - TRBJ1-2 TRBV5-1
CASSGRSVSYNEQFF TGTGCCAGCAGTGGTCGAAGCGTTTCCTACAATGAGCAGTTCTTC - - TRBJ2-1 TRBV9
CSVGRTSGTLRDTGELFF TGCAGCGTTGGTAGAACTAGCGGGACACTCAGGGACACCGGGGAGCTGTTTTTT TRBD2 - TRBJ2-2 TRBV29-1
CASSIRAGAEAFF TGTGCCAGCAGCATCAGGGCTGGGGCTGAAGCTTTCTTT - - TRBJ1-1 TRBV27
CASSIFTRSDEQFF TGTGCCAGTAGTATTTTTACTAGATCCGATGAGCAGTTCTTC - - TRBJ2-1 TRBV19
CASSQRTSGYEQYF TGCGCCAGCAGCCAGCGGACTAGCGGTTACGAGCAGTACTTC TRBD2 - TRBJ2-7 TRBV4-1
CASSVQGGPNTEAFF TGTGCCAGCAGCGTCCAGGGGGGCCCGAACACTGAAGCTTTCTTT TRBD1 - TRBJ1-1 TRBV9
CATQAGTGSYGYTF TGTGCCACCCAAGCCGGGACAGGATCCTATGGCTACACCTTC TRBD1 - TRBJ1-2 TRBV27